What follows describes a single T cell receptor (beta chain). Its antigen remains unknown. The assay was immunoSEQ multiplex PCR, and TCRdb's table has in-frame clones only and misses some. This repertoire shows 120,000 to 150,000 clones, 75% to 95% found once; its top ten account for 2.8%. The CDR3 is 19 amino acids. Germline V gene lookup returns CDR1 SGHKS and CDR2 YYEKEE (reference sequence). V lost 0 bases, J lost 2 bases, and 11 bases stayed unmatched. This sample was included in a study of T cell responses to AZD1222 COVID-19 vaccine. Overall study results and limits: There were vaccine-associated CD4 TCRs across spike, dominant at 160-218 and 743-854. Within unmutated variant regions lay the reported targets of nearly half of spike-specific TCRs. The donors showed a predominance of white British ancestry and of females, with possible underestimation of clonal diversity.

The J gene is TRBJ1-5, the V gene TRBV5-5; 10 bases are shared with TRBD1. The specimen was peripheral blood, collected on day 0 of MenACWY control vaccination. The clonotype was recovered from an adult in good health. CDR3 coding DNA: TGTGCCAGCAGCTTGGTGGGACAGGGGTCATGGCTCGGCAATCAGCCCCAGCATTTT. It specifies CASSLVGQGSWLGNQPQHF.